Below are 8 T cell receptor beta chains sequenced from a single sample in a study of Ad26.COV2.S vaccination and SARS-CoV-2 variants. The treatment here: about 20 received Ad26.COV2.S at low or high dose, single or two shots; a few received placebo; per-sample allocation not given. The study sampled participants on day 63 after the first vaccine or placebo injection. Produced via immunoSEQ multiplex PCR; TCRdb's table is partial and in-frame only. The sample lists 300,000 to 350,000 clones; about nine tenths were seen once. This material consisted of peripheral blood, taken in a trial of Ad26.COV2.S vaccine versus placebo. The receptors were sampled from a person aged 18-60 years who received the Ad26.COV2.S COVID-19 vaccine or a placebo.

This chain links TRBV3-1 (or the pseudogene TRBV3-2) with TRBJ1-4; maybe TRBD1 (6 bases). Germline CDR1 LGHDT, CDR2 YNNKEL (reference sequence). The CDR3 runs to 14 residues. Between the trimmed V and J ends, which lost 8 bases and 0 bases, there was a span of 10 bases. CDR3 bases: TGTGCCAGCGGACAGAGAGCAACTAATGAAAAACTGTTTTTT. Its translation is CASGQRATNEKLFF.

A note on this clone: The sample has other DNA sequences that encode this CDR3 too. The chain employs TRBV19 and TRBJ1-1; 7 bases line up with TRBD1. The V gene's germline CDR1 is LNHDA and CDR2 SQIVND (reference sequence). The CDR3 spans 13 residues. V gave up 5 bases and J gave up 4 bases; unmatched junction bases: 4. Here the CDR3 DNA reads TGTGCCAGTAGTTTTGACAGGGCCACTGAAGCTTTCTTT. Translating gives CASSFDRATEAFF.

The chain recombines TRBV7-6 with TRBJ1-2; no definite D call. The V gene's germline CDR1 is SGHVS and CDR2 FNYEAQ. The CDR3 spans 13 residues. Deletions cut 2 bases from V and 4 bases from J, with 8 bases between. In DNA form, the CDR3 reads TGTGCCAGCAGCTTAAGGGAGCTCTATGGCTACACCTTC. This translates into CASSLRELYGYTF.

This sequence joins TRBV19 and TRBJ1-1; 7 bases are a match to TRBD1. The J segment lost 0 bases and the V segment lost 1 base, leaving 20 bases of the junction unmatched. CDR1 and CDR2 from the germline V gene are LNHDA and SQIVND (reference sequence). The CDR3 is made up of 21 amino acids. For the CDR3, the DNA is TGTGCCAGTAGTATAGGAGCTTTAGGAGACAGGGTAGGTTCCATGAACACTGAAGCTTTCTTT. It yields the protein CASSIGALGDRVGSMNTEAFF.

The chain uses TRBV7-8 and TRBJ2-3; no definite D call. This CDR3 comprises 13 residues. Trimming shortened V by 3 bases and J by 4 bases, and 8 bases separated the two germline ends. Germline loops: CDR1 SGHVS, CDR2 FQNEAQ. The CDR3 protein is CASSLVEADTQYF. CDR3 coding DNA: TGTGCCAGCAGCTTGGTCGAGGCAGATACGCAGTATTTT.

This rearrangement joins TRBV5-1 to TRBJ1-2; D unresolved. Deletions cut 4 bases from V and 1 base from J, with 5 bases between. The CDR3 spans 12 residues. CDR1 is SGHRS, CDR2 YFSETQ, per germline. The CDR3 DNA is TGCGCCAGCAGCGAGGGTAACTATGGCTACACCTTC. Amino acids: CASSEGNYGYTF.

The chain carries TRBV7-3 and TRBJ2-1, with 11 bases that match TRBD2. CDR3 length: 20 amino acids. Germline CDR1 is SGHTA and CDR2 is FQGTGA. V was clipped by 2 bases and J by 7 bases; unmatched bases: 19. DNA for the CDR3: TGTGCCAGCAGCTTAGTCGCTAGCGGGAGGACCCGCTCTGGGTGGAATGAGCAGTTCTTC. It encodes CASSLVASGRTRSGWNEQFF.

V and J are TRBV14 and TRBJ1-1, with D possibly TRBD1 on 6 matching bases. V lost 4 bases to trimming and J lost 4 bases, with 13 bases between them. In germline, CDR1 is SGHDN, CDR2 FVKESK. CDR3 length: 14 amino acids. CDR3 DNA: TGTGCCAGCAGCCTCAGCCAGGGGTTCACTGAAGCTTTCTTT. This encodes CASSLSQGFTEAFF.